This T cell receptor beta chain was obtained from a study of shared clonotypes between healthy human individuals. Germline V CDR1 and CDR2: GTSNPN, SVGIG (reference sequence). The CDR3 contains 17 residues. V lost 1 base and J lost 10; bases outside the gene matches: 18. It was CD45RO-negative cells, positively selected for CCR7, that made up naive CD8 cells, with terminally differentiated effector memory CD45RA+ cells excluded. This clone was seen only once. Using immunoSEQ multiplex PCR, the repertoire was profiled, and TCRdb retains in-frame clones only, with some absent. The table lists hundreds of thousands of clones, approximately 95% of them singletons, with approximately 0.12% in the top ten.

Sample: naive CD8+ T cells sorted from blood. This receptor was obtained from a woman aged 25 to 45 in good health. The V call is TRBV30, the J call TRBJ2-1, with 8 bases aligning to TRBD2. CDR3 in DNA: TGTGCCTGGAGTGGAGGGGTCGAACTAGCGGCCCTTGGGGAGCAGTTCTTC. It encodes CAWSGGVELAALGEQFF.